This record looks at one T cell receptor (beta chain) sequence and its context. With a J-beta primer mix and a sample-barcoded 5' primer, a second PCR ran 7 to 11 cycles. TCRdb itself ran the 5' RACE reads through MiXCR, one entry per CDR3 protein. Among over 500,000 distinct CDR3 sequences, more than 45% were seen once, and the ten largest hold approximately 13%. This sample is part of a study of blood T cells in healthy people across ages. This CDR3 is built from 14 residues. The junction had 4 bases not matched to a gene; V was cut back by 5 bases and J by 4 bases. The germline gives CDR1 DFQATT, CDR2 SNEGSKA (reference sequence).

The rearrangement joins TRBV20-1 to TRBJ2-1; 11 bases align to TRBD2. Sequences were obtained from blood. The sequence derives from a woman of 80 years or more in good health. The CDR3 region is CSAETSGIYNEQFF. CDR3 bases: TGCAGTGCTGAGACTAGCGGGATATACAATGAGCAGTTCTTC.